This T cell receptor (beta chain) emerged from a study of vaccination effects on CD4 cells after COVID-19. Overall study: After the second dose, samples were taken at median day 72.

Study-wide results and caveats: Clones induced by infection and by vaccine showed marked clonal contraction late after vaccination. The study had few convalescent patients and no early post-infection timepoints.

The ends were cut back, 6 bases at V and 0 bases at J, with 6 bases in the middle. The CDR3 covers 13 residues. Germline assignment: CDR1 ENHRY and CDR2 SYGVKD. About this clone: The target antigen is unknown.

With the ViraFEST assay, the study expanded antigen-specific CD4+ T cells using viral peptide pools, then sequenced them. Investigators separated out CD4+ T cells once around 11 days of culture had passed. BNT162b2 vaccine or mRNA-1273 vaccine was given to participants in two doses. It was on days 3 and 7 that half the medium was replaced with IL-2 medium. Sequencing was performed with immunoSEQ multiplex PCR; in TCRdb, only in-frame clones are kept and a portion is missing. The sample has around 22,000 clones, 76% seen once. Sequencing was performed on CD4+ T cells from PBMCs cultured with HCoV-229E spike peptides, taken after COVID-19 vaccination. The sequence came from a human donor who received a COVID-19 vaccine. The V and J genes are TRBV10-3 and TRBJ1-3, with D possibly matching TRBD1 (6 bases). The CDR3 loop is CAIRDSSGNTIYF. CDR3 bases: TGTGCCATCAGGGACAGCTCTGGAAACACCATATATTTT.